Shown below are 17 T cell receptor beta chains from a single sample sequenced in a study of T cell changes during pregnancy in multiple sclerosis. The method was immunoSEQ multiplex PCR; TCRdb's version includes in-frame clones alone and lacks a portion of them. The data contain under 50,000 clones, around 90% of them seen just once; the ten biggest clones take up around 0.69%. The specimen was CD4+ T cells from peripheral blood mononuclear cells, collected in the second trimester of pregnancy. These receptors were collected from a female donor in good health, enrolled as a control in a pregnancy study.

The chain carries TRBV7-8 and TRBJ2-5, with D possibly matching TRBD2 (5 bases). CDR1 and CDR2 (germline): SGHVS, FQNEAQ. The CDR3 sequence is 16 residues long. V was pared by 2 bases and J by 0 bases, with 13 bases between. CDR3 region: CASSLFPGRNQETQYF. CDR3 sequence (DNA): TGTGCCAGCAGCTTATTCCCGGGGAGAAACCAAGAGACCCAGTACTTC.

CDR3 sequence: CASSFDRGRLYGYTF. In DNA form, the CDR3 reads TGTGCCAGCAGCTTCGACAGGGGGCGCCTCTATGGCTACACCTTC. V is TRBV28 and J is TRBJ1-2; 10 bases align to TRBD1. The length of the CDR3 is 15 residues. J gave up 4 bases and V 6 bases, and 8 bases lay outside the gene matches. In germline, CDR1 is MDHEN, CDR2 SYDVKM.

This CDR3 reads CASSSTTGIYSNQPQHF. The CDR3 DNA sequence: TGTGCCAGTAGTTCGACCACAGGGATATATAGCAATCAGCCCCAGCATTTT. The rearrangement uses TRBV19 and TRBJ1-5; D perhaps matches TRBD1 (6 bases). This CDR3 has 17 residues. CDR1 and CDR2 from the germline V gene are LNHDA and SQIVND (reference sequence). The V end was cut by 5 bases, the J end by 0 bases, with 17 bases between.

The CDR3 protein is CASSPGGTEAFF. The CDR3 DNA reads as TGTGCCAGCAGCCCGGGGGGCACTGAAGCTTTCTTT. V usage is TRBV7-9 and J usage is TRBJ1-1, with a possible D match to TRBD1 (5 bases). The V gene lost 5 bases and the J gene lost 4 bases, with 8 bases spanning the gap. Germline-derived CDR1 and CDR2 are SEHNR and FQNEAQ (reference sequence). CDR3 length: 12 residues.

This chain links TRBV19 with TRBJ2-1, with 7 nucleotides matching TRBD1. CDR3 length: 12 residues. Looked up from germline, CDR1 is LNHDA and CDR2 is SQIVND (reference sequence). J was trimmed by 12 bases and V by 4 bases; bases with no gene match: 6. The CDR3 DNA sequence: TGTGCCAGTAGTAACCGAGGGGACAGGCAGTTCTTC. Protein sequence: CASSNRGDRQFF.

The chain employs TRBV5-5 and TRBJ1-1; 10 nucleotides line up with TRBD1. The V and J ends lost 2 bases and 4 bases, in that order; junction bases with no gene match: 5. The CDR3 has 15 amino acids. CDR1 is SGHKS, CDR2 YYEKEE, per germline (reference sequence). In nucleotides, the CDR3 is TGTGCCAGCAGCTTACTTGGGACAGGGGTCACTGAAGCTTTCTTT. This codes for CASSLLGTGVTEAFF.

This clone has a handful of counts. This chain connects TRBV19 to TRBJ1-5, with no clear D. The germline V gene encodes CDR1 LNHDA and CDR2 SQIVND (reference sequence). There are 13 residues in the CDR3. The V end lost 5 bases, the J end lost 2 bases, and 7 bases lay between the germline ends. CDR3 DNA sequence: TGTGCCAGTAGTCTGTTAGGCAATCAGCCCCAGCATTTT. Its protein is CASSLLGNQPQHF.

CDR3 sequence reads: CASSRLRFSHEQYF. CDR3 in DNA: TGTGCCAGCAGCCGCCTGAGGTTTTCCCACGAGCAGTACTTC. This sequence joins TRBV14 and TRBJ2-7, with D unresolved. V was trimmed by 4 bases and J by 5 bases, leaving 15 bases between them. This CDR3 comprises 14 residues. Looked up from germline, CDR1 is SGHDN and CDR2 is FVKESK.

The V gene is TRBV5-1, the J gene TRBJ1-2; TRBD1 matches at 8 bases. With 0 bases clipped from V and 5 bases from J, the junction kept 3 bases outside the gene matches. The CDR3 is made up of 14 amino acids. From germline, CDR1 is SGHRS and CDR2 YFSETQ. For the CDR3, the DNA is TGCGCCAGCAGCTTGGGGACAGGGAAATATGGCTACACCTTC. Protein: CASSLGTGKYGYTF.

The rearrangement joins TRBV7-8 to TRBJ1-2; the D is unclear. Per germline, CDR1 SGHVS and CDR2 FQNEAQ. V was cut by 0 bases and J by 3 bases, with 8 bases left in between. This CDR3 is 14 amino acids long. CDR3 sequence (DNA): TGTGCCAGCAGCTTAGCGCGAGGGTACTATGGCTACACCTTC. Protein: CASSLARGYYGYTF. Full variable domain (rest looked up from reference TRBV7-8 and TRBJ1-2): GAGVSQSPRYKVAKRGQDVALRCDPISGHVSLFWYQQALGQGPEFLTYFQNEAQLDKSGLPSDRFFAERPEGSVSTLKIQRTQQEDSAVYLCASSLARGYYGYTFGSGTRLTVV.

Comments on this clone: The same CDR3 arises from other DNA sequences in this sample as well. V and J are TRBV5-6 and TRBJ1-4; 9 bases align to TRBD1. The junction had 7 bases not matched to a gene; V was cut back by 2 bases and J by 2 bases. From germline, CDR1 is SGHDT and CDR2 YYEEEE. CDR3 length equals 17 residues. Written as DNA, the CDR3 is TGTGCCAGCAGCTTTTCGGACAGGGGCTCCACTAATGAAAAACTGTTTTTT. It is translated as CASSFSDRGSTNEKLFF.

V is TRBV7-9 and J is TRBJ1-4; 11 bases are a match to TRBD1. J lost 3 bases, V lost 1 base, and 4 bases had no gene match. The CDR3 has 17 amino acids. Germline V CDR1 and CDR2: SEHNR, FQNEAQ (reference sequence). Written as DNA, the CDR3 is TGTGCCAGCAGCTTAGGCGGACAGGGGGCAGCTAATGAAAAACTGTTTTTT. It codes for CASSLGGQGAANEKLFF.

The chain combines TRBV7-2 with TRBJ2-7; D uncertain. The germline V gene has CDR1 SGHTA and CDR2 FQGNSA. The CDR3 length is 13 residues. Trimming left V 8 bases short and J 8 bases short, with 19 bases between. The CDR3 DNA is TGTGCCAGCGCATTAACGACGGAGTTCAAGCAGTACTTC. Protein sequence: CASALTTEFKQYF.

The chain links TRBV7-2 to TRBJ1-2; D ambiguous. V was clipped by 1 base and J by 6 bases, with 9 bases between them. The germline CDR1 and CDR2 sequences are SGHTA and FQGNSA. CDR3 length: 13 residues. The CDR3 loop reads CASSLVRVNGYTF. Written as DNA, the CDR3 is TGTGCCAGCAGCTTAGTTCGGGTTAATGGCTACACCTTC.

Comments on this clone: An end of the junction differs from the germline gene, which may be a read error. V and J are TRBV7-7 and TRBJ2-2; 7 nucleotides agree with TRBD1. CDR1 is SSHAT and CDR2 is FNYEAQ in the germline V gene (reference sequence). The length of the CDR3 is 15 residues. In DNA, the CDR3 is TGTGCTAGCAGCTCACAGGGGTGGGGCACCGGGGAGCTGTTTTTT. Translating it yields CASSSQGWGTGELFF. The full variable domain, with the rest looked up from reference TRBV7-7 and TRBJ2-2, is GAGVSQSPRYKVTKRGQDVTLRCDPISSHATLYWYQQALGQGPEFLTYFNYEAQPDKSGLPSDRFSAERPEGSISTLTIQRTEQRDSAMYRCASSSQGWGTGELFFGEGSRLTVL.

This chain joins TRBV5-1 and TRBJ2-3; tentative D call: TRBD1 (5 bases). Germline V gives CDR1 SGHRS, CDR2 YFSETQ. The CDR3 is 15 amino acids. With 3 bases removed from V and 0 bases from J, the gap between germline ends came to 11 bases. The CDR3 loop reads CASSYRAGSTDTQYF. CDR3 in DNA: TGCGCCAGCAGCTATAGGGCAGGGAGCACAGATACGCAGTATTTT.

The J gene is TRBJ2-5, the V gene TRBV4-3, with 8 bases lining up with TRBD2. CDR3 length: 18 residues. Trimming took 0 bases from V and 3 from J; bases not matched to a gene: 12. Germline V lookup: CDR1 LGHNA, CDR2 YSLEER. The CDR3 sequence: CASSQDRGGGWGKETQYF. The CDR3 DNA sequence: TGCGCCAGCAGCCAAGATCGGGGGGGCGGATGGGGCAAAGAGACCCAGTACTTC.